This T cell receptor beta chain was identified during a study of PD-1 blockade in classical Hodgkin lymphoma. Overall study findings and caveats: Baseline TCR diversity was reportedly lower in newly diagnosed patients than in healthy donors. It was reported as lower still in relapsed/refractory patients. Significantly greater TCR diversity emerged by C4D1 in CD4+ cells but not CD8+ cells.

Germline assignment: CDR1 SGDLS and CDR2 YYNGEE. Between the trimmed V and J ends, which lost 0 bases and 0 bases, there was a span of 13 bases. This CDR3 is 17 amino acids long. The data were produced by immunoSEQ multiplex PCR, yet TCRdb's version contains in-frame clones alone and is incomplete. This sample yields under 95,000 clones, of which around 93% are seen a single time; over 6.5% belongs to the top ten. As concerns this clone: Antigen: not known.

In every patient, relapse followed autologous stem cell transplantation, while exposure to brentuximab vedotin differed. The TCR was taken from a human donor with classical Hodgkin lymphoma. The specimen was peripheral blood mononuclear cells (PBMCs), collected at baseline. The chain couples TRBV9 to TRBJ1-3; D not resolved. In DNA, the CDR3 is TGTGCCAGCAGCGTAGCTGGAGGCCAGACCTCTGGAAACACCATATATTTT. It encodes CASSVAGGQTSGNTIYF.